The text below deals with one T cell receptor beta chain. CDR3 length: 14 residues. The V gene end was trimmed by 5 bases and the J gene end by 3 bases; junction bases not matched to a gene: 5. Germline V lookup: CDR1 MGHRA, CDR2 YSYEKL. This specimen comes from a study of early T cells in non-severe SARS-CoV-2 infection. TCRdb recomputed calls from the 5' RACE reads with MiXCR, one row per CDR3 protein. The table has around 77,000 distinct CDR3 sequences, about 9.5% seen once; the top ten hold 7.6%. The rearrangement uses TRBV4-1 and TRBJ2-7; 9 bases are a match to TRBD1. The starting material was whole blood, obtained at baseline. The clonotype originates from an adult who was a healthcare worker with PCR-confirmed SARS-CoV-2 infection or an uninfected control (not recorded which). The DNA of the CDR3 is TGCGCCAGCAGCTTCGGGACAGGGAGCTACGAGCAGTACTTC. Translation gives CASSFGTGSYEQYF.